Below are 11 T cell receptor beta chains sequenced from a single sample in a study of cytomegalovirus exposure and HLA in healthy donors. The PCR was carried out with 60 Vbeta primers and 13 Jbeta primers. Here immunoSEQ multiplex PCR was the method, and the copy in TCRdb shows in-frame clones only, minus some. In the table there are roughly 150,000 clones, approximately 86% of which are singletons. Sequencing input: PBMCs. The receptors derive from a woman aged 50 to 60 in good health and CMV-seropositive.

The chain joins TRBV5-6 to TRBJ1-6, with D tentatively TRBD1 (6 bases). Germline values: CDR1 SGHDT, CDR2 YYEEEE. V was clipped by 4 bases and J by 7 bases, with 12 bases between them. The CDR3 sequence is 14 residues long. The CDR3, as DNA: TGTGCCAGCAGCGAACAGGGTACCAATTCACCCCTCCACTTT. The encoded protein is CASSEQGTNSPLHF.

This clone was picked up a small number of times. This chain's CDR3 is CASTWTSVYEQYF. CDR3 DNA: TGTGCCAGCACTTGGACTAGCGTCTACGAGCAGTACTTC. The chain uses TRBV2 and TRBJ2-5; TRBD2 matches 9 bases. The end of the DNA is better explained by TRBJ2-7, so the J call may be wrong. Germline values: CDR1 SNHLY, CDR2 FYNNEI. The CDR3 consists of 13 residues.

The chain is built from TRBV5-1 and TRBJ2-7; D may be TRBD2 (6 bases). V shed 0 bases and J shed 2 bases, with 18 bases lying between them. The CDR3 is 17 amino acids. CDR1 and CDR2 (germline): SGHRS, YFSETQ. For the CDR3, the DNA is TGCGCCAGCAGCTTGGCTCCCCTCGGGGGTAGAACCTACGAGCAGTACTTC. Protein sequence: CASSLAPLGGRTYEQYF.

The V gene is TRBV6-4, the J gene TRBJ1-1, with 7 nucleotides matching TRBD1. Looked up from germline, CDR1 is MRHNA and CDR2 is SNTAGT. Trimming took 4 bases from V and 8 from J; bases not matched to a gene: 4. The CDR3 totals 12 residues. CDR3 DNA: TGTGCCAGCAGTGCTGAACAGGGGGAAGCTTTCTTT. This translates into CASSAEQGEAFF.

The chain joins TRBV5-6 to TRBJ2-1; D possibly corresponds to TRBD2 (6 bases). CDR1 and CDR2 from the germline V gene are SGHDT and YYEEEE. The CDR3 sequence is 14 residues long. V was clipped by 8 bases and J by 6 bases, with 18 bases between them. CDR3 protein: CASGEASWGNEQFF. DNA of the CDR3: TGTGCCAGTGGGGAGGCGTCCTGGGGCAATGAGCAGTTCTTC.

The chain links TRBV5-1 to TRBJ2-3; 11 bases fit TRBD2. The CDR3 length is 18 residues. With V trimmed by 5 bases and J by 1 base, 12 bases remained unmatched. Per germline, CDR1 SGHRS and CDR2 YFSETQ. Here the CDR3 reads CASSLRGSGGAGTDTQYF. CDR3 DNA: TGCGCCAGCAGTTTGCGCGGTAGCGGGGGGGCCGGCACAGATACGCAGTATTTT.

J is TRBJ1-2 and V is TRBV5-6, with D tentatively TRBD1 (6 bases). In germline, CDR1 is SGHDT, CDR2 YYEEEE. This CDR3 has 14 residues. V was clipped by 1 base and J by 2 bases, with 9 bases between them. The CDR3 sequence is CASSLQGLNYGYTF. DNA of the CDR3: TGTGCCAGCAGCTTGCAGGGGCTAAACTATGGCTACACCTTC. The full variable domain, in which reference TRBV5-6 and TRBJ1-2 provide the parts outside the CDR3, is DAGVTQSPTHLIKTRGQQVTLRCSPKSGHDTVSWYQQALGQGPQFIFQYYEEEERQRGNFPDRFSGHQFPNYSSELNVNALLLGDSALYLCASSLQGLNYGYTFGSGTRLTVV.

This clone was seen only a few times. J is TRBJ2-1 and V is TRBV18, with TRBD1 as a possible D gene (5 bases). This CDR3 has 15 residues. CDR1 is KGHSH, CDR2 LQKENI, per germline. The germline V and J ends were trimmed by 3 bases and 10 bases, with 19 bases remaining between them. This CDR3 reads CASSPPSGYSKEQFF. Written as DNA, the CDR3 is TGTGCCAGCTCACCGCCGTCAGGGTATTCGAAGGAGCAGTTCTTC.

The genes are TRBV2 and TRBJ2-1, with 9 bases fitting TRBD2. The CDR3 covers 16 residues. J gave up 4 bases and V 8 bases, and 12 bases lay outside the gene matches. The V gene's germline CDR1 is SNHLY and CDR2 FYNNEI. The CDR3 protein is CASEGTSRFLYNEQFF. CDR3 DNA: TGTGCCAGCGAGGGGACTAGCCGCTTTTTATACAATGAGCAGTTCTTC.

This chain joins TRBV27 and TRBJ2-7; 7 bases agree with TRBD1. J lost 3 bases, V lost 6 bases, and 5 bases had no gene match. The CDR3 sequence is 13 residues long. CDR1 MNHEY and CDR2 SMNVEV come from the germline V gene (reference sequence). CDR3 nucleotide sequence: TGTGCCAGCAGACGGGGACAGAACTACGAGCAGTACTTC. Protein: CASRRGQNYEQYF.

The chain is built from TRBV7-2 and TRBJ2-7; D perhaps matches TRBD2 (5 bases). V was clipped by 4 bases and J by 6 bases, with 16 bases between them. Germline V CDR1 and CDR2: SGHTA, FQGNSA. This CDR3 region has 14 residues. The CDR3: CASSSIRARGEQYF. The CDR3 DNA is TGTGCCAGCAGCTCCATACGAGCCCGGGGCGAGCAGTACTTC.